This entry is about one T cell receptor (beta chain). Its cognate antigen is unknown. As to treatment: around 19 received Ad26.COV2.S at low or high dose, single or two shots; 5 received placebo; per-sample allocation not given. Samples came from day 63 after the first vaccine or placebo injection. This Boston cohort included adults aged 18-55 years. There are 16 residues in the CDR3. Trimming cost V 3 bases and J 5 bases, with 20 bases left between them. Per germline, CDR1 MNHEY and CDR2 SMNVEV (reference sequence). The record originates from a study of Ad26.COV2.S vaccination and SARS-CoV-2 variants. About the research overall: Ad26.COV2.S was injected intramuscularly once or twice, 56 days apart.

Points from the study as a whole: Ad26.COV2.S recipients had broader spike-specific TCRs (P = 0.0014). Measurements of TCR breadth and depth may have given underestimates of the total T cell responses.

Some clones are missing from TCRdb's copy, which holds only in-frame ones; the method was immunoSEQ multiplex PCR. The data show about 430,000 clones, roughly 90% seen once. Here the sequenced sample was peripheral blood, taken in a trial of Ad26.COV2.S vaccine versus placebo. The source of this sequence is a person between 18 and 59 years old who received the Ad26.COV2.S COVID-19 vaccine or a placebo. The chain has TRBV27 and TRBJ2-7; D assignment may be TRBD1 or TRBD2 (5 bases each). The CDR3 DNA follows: TGTGCCAGCAGTTTTGTCCACGCCGGGGCCGCCCACGAGCAGTACTTC. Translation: CASSFVHAGAAHEQYF.